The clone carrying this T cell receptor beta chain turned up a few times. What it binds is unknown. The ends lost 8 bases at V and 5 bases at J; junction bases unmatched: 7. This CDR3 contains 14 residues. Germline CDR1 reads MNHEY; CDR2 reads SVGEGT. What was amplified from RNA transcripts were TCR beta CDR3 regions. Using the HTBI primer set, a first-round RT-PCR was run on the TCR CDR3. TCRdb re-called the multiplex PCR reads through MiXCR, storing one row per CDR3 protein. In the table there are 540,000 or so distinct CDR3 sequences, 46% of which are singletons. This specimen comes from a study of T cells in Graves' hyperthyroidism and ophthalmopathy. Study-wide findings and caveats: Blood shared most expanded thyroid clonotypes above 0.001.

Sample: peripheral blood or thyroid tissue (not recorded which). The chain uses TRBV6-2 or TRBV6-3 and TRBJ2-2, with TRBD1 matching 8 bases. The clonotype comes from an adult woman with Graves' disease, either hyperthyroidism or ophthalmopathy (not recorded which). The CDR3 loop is CASRGQVLTGELFF. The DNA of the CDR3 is TGTGCCAGCCGGGGACAGGTTCTGACCGGGGAGCTGTTTTTT.